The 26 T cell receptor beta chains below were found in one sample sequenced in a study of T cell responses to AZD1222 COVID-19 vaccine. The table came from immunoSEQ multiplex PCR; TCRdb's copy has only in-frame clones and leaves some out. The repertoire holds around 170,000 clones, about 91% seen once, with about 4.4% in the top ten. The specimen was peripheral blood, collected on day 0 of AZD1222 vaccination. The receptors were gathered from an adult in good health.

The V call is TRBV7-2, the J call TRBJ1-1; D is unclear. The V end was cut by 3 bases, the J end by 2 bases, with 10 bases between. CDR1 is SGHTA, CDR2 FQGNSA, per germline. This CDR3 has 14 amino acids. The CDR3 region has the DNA TGTGCCAGCAGCTTCTGGGCCACTAACACTGAAGCTTTCTTT. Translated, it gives CASSFWATNTEAFF.

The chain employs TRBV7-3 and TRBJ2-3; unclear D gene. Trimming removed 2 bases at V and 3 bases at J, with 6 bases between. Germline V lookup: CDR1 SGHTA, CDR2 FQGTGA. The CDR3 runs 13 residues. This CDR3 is CASSLVGTDTQYF. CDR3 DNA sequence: TGTGCCAGCAGCTTAGTGGGTACAGATACGCAGTATTTT.

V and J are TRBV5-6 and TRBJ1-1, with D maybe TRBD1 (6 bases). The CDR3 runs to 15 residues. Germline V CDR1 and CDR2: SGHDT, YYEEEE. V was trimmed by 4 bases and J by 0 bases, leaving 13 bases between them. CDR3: CASSRRQVVNTEAFF. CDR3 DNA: TGTGCCAGCAGCCGACGACAGGTGGTGAACACTGAAGCTTTCTTT.

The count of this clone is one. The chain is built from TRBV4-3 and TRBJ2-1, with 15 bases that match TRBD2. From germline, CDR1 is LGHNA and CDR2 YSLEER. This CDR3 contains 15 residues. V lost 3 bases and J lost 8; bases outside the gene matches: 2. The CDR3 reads CASSQGLAGGDEQFF. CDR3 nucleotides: TGCGCCAGCAGCCAGGGACTAGCGGGAGGCGATGAGCAGTTCTTC.

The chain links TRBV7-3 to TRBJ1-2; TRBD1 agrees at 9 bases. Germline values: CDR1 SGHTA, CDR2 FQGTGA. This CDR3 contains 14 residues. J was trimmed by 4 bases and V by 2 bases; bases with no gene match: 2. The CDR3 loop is CASSLQGQGYGYTF. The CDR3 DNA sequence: TGTGCCAGCAGCTTACAGGGACAGGGCTATGGCTACACCTTC.

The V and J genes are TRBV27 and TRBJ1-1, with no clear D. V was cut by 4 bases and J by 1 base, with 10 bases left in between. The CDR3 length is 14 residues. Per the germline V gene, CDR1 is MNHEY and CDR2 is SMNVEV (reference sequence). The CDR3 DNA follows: TGTGCCAGCAGTTATGGAGGGAGGAACACTGAAGCTTTCTTT. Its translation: CASSYGGRNTEAFF.

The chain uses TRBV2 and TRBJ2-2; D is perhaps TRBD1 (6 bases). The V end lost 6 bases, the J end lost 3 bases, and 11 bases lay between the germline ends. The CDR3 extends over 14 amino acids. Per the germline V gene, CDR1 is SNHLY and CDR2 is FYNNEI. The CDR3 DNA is TGTGCCAGCAGCGCCGACAGGTACACCGGGGAGCTGTTTTTT. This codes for CASSADRYTGELFF.

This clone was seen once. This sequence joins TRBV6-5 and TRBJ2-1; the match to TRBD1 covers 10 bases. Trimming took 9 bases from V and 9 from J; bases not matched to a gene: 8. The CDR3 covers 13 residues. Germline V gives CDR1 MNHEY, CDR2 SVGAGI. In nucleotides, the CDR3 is TGTGCCAGTCACCGGACAGGGGGTTCTGAGCAGTTCTTC. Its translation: CASHRTGGSEQFF.

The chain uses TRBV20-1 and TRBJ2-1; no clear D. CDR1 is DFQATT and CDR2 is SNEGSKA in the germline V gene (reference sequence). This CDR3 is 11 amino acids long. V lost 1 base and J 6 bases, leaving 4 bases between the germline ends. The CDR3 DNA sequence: TGCAGTGCTAGAGTCCTCAATGAGCAGTTCTTC. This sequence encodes CSARVLNEQFF.

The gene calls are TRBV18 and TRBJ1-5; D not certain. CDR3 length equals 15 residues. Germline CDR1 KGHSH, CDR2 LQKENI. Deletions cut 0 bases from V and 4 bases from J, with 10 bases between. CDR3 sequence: CASSPPERGNQPQHF. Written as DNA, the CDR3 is TGTGCCAGCTCACCACCGGAGCGGGGAAATCAGCCCCAGCATTTT.

The CDR3: CASSSITRGISYEQYF. CDR3 bases: TGTGCCAGCAGTTCAATTACCCGGGGGATCTCCTACGAGCAGTACTTC. This rearrangement joins TRBV27 to TRBJ2-7; possibly TRBD2 for D (6 bases). Deletions cut 4 bases from V and 0 bases from J, with 16 bases between. From germline, CDR1 is MNHEY and CDR2 SMNVEV (reference sequence). The CDR3 covers 16 residues.

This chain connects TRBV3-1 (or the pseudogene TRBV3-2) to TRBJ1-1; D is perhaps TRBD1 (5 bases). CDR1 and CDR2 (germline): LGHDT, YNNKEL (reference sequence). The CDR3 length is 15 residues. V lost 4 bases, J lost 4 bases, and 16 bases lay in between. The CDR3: CASSLRVMGRTEAFF. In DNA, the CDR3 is TGTGCCAGCAGCCTCCGGGTTATGGGGCGCACTGAAGCTTTCTTT.

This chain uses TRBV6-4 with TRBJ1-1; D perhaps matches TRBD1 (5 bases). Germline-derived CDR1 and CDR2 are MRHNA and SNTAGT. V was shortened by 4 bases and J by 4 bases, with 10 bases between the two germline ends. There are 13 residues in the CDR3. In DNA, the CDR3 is TGTGCCAGCAGTGGCAGGGTGGGCACTGAAGCTTTCTTT. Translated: CASSGRVGTEAFF.

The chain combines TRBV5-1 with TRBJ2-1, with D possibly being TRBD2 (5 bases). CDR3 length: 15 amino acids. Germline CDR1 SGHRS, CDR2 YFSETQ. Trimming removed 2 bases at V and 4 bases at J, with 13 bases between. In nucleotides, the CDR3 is TGCGCCAGCAGCTTCATTCGCGGGTTTTACAATGAGCAGTTCTTC. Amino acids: CASSFIRGFYNEQFF.

The CDR3 here is CASSEPGREKLFF. CDR3 sequence (DNA): TGTGCCAGCAGTGAACCTGGTCGGGAAAAACTGTTTTTT. The chain joins TRBV25-1 to TRBJ1-4; no reliable D call. CDR1 MGHDK and CDR2 SYGVNS come from the germline V gene. The CDR3 has 13 residues. The germline V and J ends were trimmed by 2 bases and 8 bases, with 9 bases remaining between them.

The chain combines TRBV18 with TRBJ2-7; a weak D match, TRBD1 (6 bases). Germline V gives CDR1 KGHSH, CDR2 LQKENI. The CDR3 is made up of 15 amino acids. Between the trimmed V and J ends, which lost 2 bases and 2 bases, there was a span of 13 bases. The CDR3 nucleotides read TGTGCCAGCTCACCAGGTTCGGCAGGGGCCTACGAGCAGTACTTC. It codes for CASSPGSAGAYEQYF.

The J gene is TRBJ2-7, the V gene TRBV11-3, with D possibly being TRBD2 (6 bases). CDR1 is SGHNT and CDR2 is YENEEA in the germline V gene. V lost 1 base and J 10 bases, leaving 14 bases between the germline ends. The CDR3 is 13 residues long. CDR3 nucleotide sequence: TGTGCCAGCAGCTTAGTCCTACCGGGACTCCAGTACTTC. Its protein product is CASSLVLPGLQYF.

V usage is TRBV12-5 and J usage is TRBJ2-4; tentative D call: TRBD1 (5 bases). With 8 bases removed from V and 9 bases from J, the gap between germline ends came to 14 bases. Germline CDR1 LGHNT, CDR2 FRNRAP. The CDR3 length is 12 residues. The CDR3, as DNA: TGTGCTAGTAAGGGGTGGGTAGGCATTCAGTACTTC. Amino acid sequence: CASKGWVGIQYF. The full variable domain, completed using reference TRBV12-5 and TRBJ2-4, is DARVTQTPRHKVTEMGQEVTMRCQPILGHNTVFWYRQTMMQGLELLAYFRNRAPLDDSGMPKDRFSAEMPDATLATLKIQPSEPRDSAVYFCASKGWVGIQYFGAGTRLSVL.

DNA for the CDR3: TGTGCCAGCAGCTCTCGTTCCCCAATCTCAGGGGCAAACACCATATATTTT. Amino acids: CASSSRSPISGANTIYF. The V gene is TRBV7-2, the J gene TRBJ1-3, with a weak D call TRBD1 (6 bases). The V end was cut by 4 bases, the J end by 6 bases, with 22 bases between. The length of the CDR3 is 17 residues. Germline CDR1 and CDR2: SGHTA and FQGNSA. The full variable domain, completed using reference TRBV7-2 and TRBJ1-3, is GAGVSQSPSNKVTEKGKDVELRCDPISGHTALYWYRQSLGQGLEFLIYFQGNSAPDKSGLPSDRFSAERTGGSVSTLTIQRTQQEDSAVYLCASSSRSPISGANTIYFGEGSWLTVV.

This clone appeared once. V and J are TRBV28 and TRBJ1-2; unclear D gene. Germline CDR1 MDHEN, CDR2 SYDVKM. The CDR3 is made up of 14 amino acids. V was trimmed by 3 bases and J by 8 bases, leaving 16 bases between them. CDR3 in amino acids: CASSLRETLEGYTF. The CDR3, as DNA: TGTGCCAGCAGTTTGCGGGAGACCCTGGAGGGCTACACCTTC.

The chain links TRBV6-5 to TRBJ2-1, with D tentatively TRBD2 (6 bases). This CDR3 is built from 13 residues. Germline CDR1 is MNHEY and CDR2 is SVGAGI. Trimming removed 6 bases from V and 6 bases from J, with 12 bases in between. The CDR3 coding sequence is TGTGCCAGCAGCATATCGGGGGTCAATGAGCAGTTCTTC. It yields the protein CASSISGVNEQFF.

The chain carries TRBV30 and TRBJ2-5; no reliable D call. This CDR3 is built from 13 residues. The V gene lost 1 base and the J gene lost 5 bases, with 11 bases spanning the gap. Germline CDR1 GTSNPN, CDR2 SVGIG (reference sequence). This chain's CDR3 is CAWSGSEGETQYF. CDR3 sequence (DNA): TGTGCCTGGAGTGGCAGTGAAGGGGAGACCCAGTACTTC.

This CDR3 is CASTLDRGQEGYTF. In nucleotides, the CDR3 is TGTGCCAGCACCCTAGACAGGGGGCAGGAGGGCTACACCTTC. The genes are TRBV6-5 and TRBJ1-2; 10 bases fit TRBD1. This CDR3 has 14 amino acids. V was clipped by 7 bases and J by 8 bases; unmatched bases: 10. Germline-derived CDR1 and CDR2 are MNHEY and SVGAGI.

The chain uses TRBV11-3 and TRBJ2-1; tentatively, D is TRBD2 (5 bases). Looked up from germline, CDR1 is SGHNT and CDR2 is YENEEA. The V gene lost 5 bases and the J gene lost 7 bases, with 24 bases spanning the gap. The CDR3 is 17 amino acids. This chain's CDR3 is CASSPPGWAPPSNEQFF. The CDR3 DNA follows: TGTGCCAGCAGCCCCCCGGGGTGGGCCCCGCCCTCAAATGAGCAGTTCTTC.

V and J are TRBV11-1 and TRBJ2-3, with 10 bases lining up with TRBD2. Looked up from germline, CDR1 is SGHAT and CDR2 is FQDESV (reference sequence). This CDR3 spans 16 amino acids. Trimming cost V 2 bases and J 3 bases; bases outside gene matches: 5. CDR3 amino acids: CASSLTGTSATDTQYF. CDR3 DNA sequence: TGTGCCAGCAGCTTAACCGGGACTAGCGCAACAGATACGCAGTATTTT.

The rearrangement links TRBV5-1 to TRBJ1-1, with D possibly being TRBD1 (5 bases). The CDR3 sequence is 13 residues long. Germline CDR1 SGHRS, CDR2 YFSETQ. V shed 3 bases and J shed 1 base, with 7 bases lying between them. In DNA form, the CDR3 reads TGCGCCAGCAGCTACCAGGGGAACACTGAAGCTTTCTTT. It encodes CASSYQGNTEAFF. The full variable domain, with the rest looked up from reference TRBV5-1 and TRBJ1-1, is KAGVTQTPRYLIKTRGQQVTLSCSPISGHRSVSWYQQTPGQGLQFLFEYFSETQRNKGNFPGRFSGRQFSNSRSEMNVSTLELGDSALYLCASSYQGNTEAFFGQGTRLTVV.